A selection of T cell receptor beta chains follows, all from one sample in a study of naive and memory T cell subsets. TCRdb passed the 5' RACE reads through MiXCR, listing each CDR3 protein once. In the table there are tens of thousands of distinct CDR3 sequences, under 25% of which are singletons. All receptors come from a female donor in good health. CDR3s include the opening cysteine and the closing phenylalanine or tryptophan. A D gene is named only where the DNA matches it firmly. Rows give clone size only sometimes, using once, few, many, or a class for an expanded clone.

V	J	D	size	DNA	CDR3
TRBV7-9	TRBJ2-7	TRBD2	NA	TGTGCCAGCAGCTCCAGCGGGGGGACCTCCTACGAGCAGTACTTC	CASSSSGGTSYEQYF
TRBV27	TRBJ1-1	NA	few	TGTGCCAGCAGTTTAGCAGCGAACACTGAAGCTTTCTTT	CASSLAANTEAFF
TRBV6-4	TRBJ2-7	NA	few	TGTGCCAGCCGGACCAGCGGTGCCTACGAGCAGTACTTC	CASRTSGAYEQYF
TRBV29-1	TRBJ2-1	TRBD2	NA	TGCAGCGTCGATATAGCGGGAGGAGGGAATGAGCAGTTCTTC	CSVDIAGGGNEQFF
TRBV11-2	TRBJ2-7	NA	medium-sized	TGTGCCAGCAGCTTTATCGGCGGGATAAGCTACGAGCAGTACTTC	CASSFIGGISYEQYF
TRBV20-1	TRBJ1-2	TRBD1	few	TGCAGTGCTAGAGATAAGAGGCAGGGGGATGGCTACACCTTC	CSARDKRQGDGYTF
TRBV19	TRBJ2-1	TRBD1	many	TGTGCCAGTAGTAGGAGCCGGGACAGGGTCAATGAGCAGTTCTTC	CASSRSRDRVNEQFF
TRBV29-1	TRBJ1-1	NA	NA	TGCAGCGGCCAATTTGGGGGAGAGGCTTTCTTT	CSGQFGGEAFF
TRBV6-5	TRBJ2-4	NA	NA	TGTGCCACGGCTGGGCAGGGGAACATTCAGTACTTC	CATAGQGNIQYF
TRBV20-1	TRBJ2-5	TRBD2	few	TGCAGTGCTAGAGCCCCCGGGACTAGCGGGAGGGGAGAGACCCAGTACTTC	CSARAPGTSGRGETQYF
TRBV10-3	TRBJ2-7	NA	NA	TGTGCCATCAGACTAGCCAAGAGCTACGAGCAGTACTTC	CAIRLAKSYEQYF
TRBV20-1	TRBJ2-1	NA	few	TGCAGTGGGCTAGCGCATGAGCAGTTCTTC	CSGLAHEQFF
TRBV7-3	TRBJ1-1	NA	NA	TGTGCCAGCGGGGTAGCCGTCGGCACTGAAGCTTTCTTT	CASGVAVGTEAFF
TRBV20-1	TRBJ2-3	NA	many	TGCAGTGCTAGTAGTCCCACTTATACGCAGTATTTT	CSASSPTYTQYF
TRBV11-1	TRBJ1-1	NA	medium-sized	TGTGCCAGCAGCTTTGGCGGTTCGGAGTCGATGGTGACTGAAGCTTTCTTT	CASSFGGSESMVTEAFF
TRBV11-3	TRBJ1-1	NA	medium-sized	TGTGCCAGCAGCTTAGTCAGGGATACTGAAGCTTTCTTT	CASSLVRDTEAFF
TRBV13	TRBJ2-7	NA	NA	TGTGCCAGCAGTCAAGGGGGACGGGCCCGGAACGAGCAGTACTTC	CASSQGGRARNEQYF
TRBV29-1	TRBJ2-2	NA	NA	TGCAGCGTTGAAGGGGGAAGGCAGGGTGACACCGGGGAGCTGTTTTTT	CSVEGGRQGDTGELFF
TRBV18	TRBJ1-5	NA	many	TGTGCCAGCTCACCAAGGCTGAGCAATCAGCCCCAGCATTTT	CASSPRLSNQPQHF
TRBV12-3/TRBV12-4	TRBJ1-5	NA	medium-sized	TGTGCCAGCAGTTTAGTAGCAGGGAGCAATCAGCCCCAGCATTTT	CASSLVAGSNQPQHF
TRBV12-3/TRBV12-4	TRBJ2-3	TRBD1	NA	TGTGCCAGCAGTTTAGTTTCAGGGGGCGAAGATACGCAGTATTTT	CASSLVSGGEDTQYF
TRBV7-8	TRBJ1-3	TRBD1	NA	TGTGCCAGCAGCTTCGGACAGGGGGTCGGAAACACCATATATTTT	CASSFGQGVGNTIYF
TRBV6-2/TRBV6-3	TRBJ1-4	NA	few	TGTGCCAGCAGTTACGCCGGACAAAGCGCTGAAAAACTGTTTTTT	CASSYAGQSAEKLFF
TRBV20-1	TRBJ1-5	NA	few	TGCAGTGCTTCCCGATCAGGGGGCAATCAGCCCCAGCATTTT	CSASRSGGNQPQHF
TRBV29-1	TRBJ2-1	NA	few	TGCAGCGTTGAGGGGGACTCTGGCTACAATGAGCAGTTCTTC	CSVEGDSGYNEQFF
TRBV7-2	TRBJ2-7	NA	NA	TGTGCCAGCAGCTCCCGGGACGGAAACGAGCAGTACTTC	CASSSRDGNEQYF